This is a list of T cell receptor beta chains from one sample in a study of cytomegalovirus exposure and HLA in healthy donors. Sequenced by immunoSEQ multiplex PCR; TCRdb stores in-frame clones only, minus some. This sample has about 120,000 clones; around 80% occur once, and the top ten carry less than 3%. Sequencing was carried out using PBMCs. The receptors were gathered from a female donor in good health and CMV-seronegative. CDR3s include the opening cysteine and the closing phenylalanine or tryptophan. D genes are given only for firm matches. Only some rows state a clone size, as once, few, many or a class for expanded clones.

j_gene | v_gene | d_gene | abundance | CDR3aa
TRBJ1-4 | TRBV5-4 | TRBD1 | few | CASSQYRGEKLFF
TRBJ2-1 | TRBV15 | TRBD1 | - | CATSISTGTGYNDEQFF
TRBJ1-5 | TRBV5-1 | - | - | CASSLEGFSNQPQHF
TRBJ1-3 | TRBV5-6 | - | - | CASSPRQFSGNTIYF
TRBJ1-1 | TRBV2 | - | - | CASLRGTEAFF
TRBJ1-1 | TRBV7-9 | - | once | CSSSLFQGLNTEAFF
TRBJ2-1 | TRBV29-1 | - | - | CSVGPRGRVYNEQFF
TRBJ1-5 | TRBV27 | - | - | CASSFREDQPQHF
TRBJ2-7 | TRBV11-2 | - | - | CASSLGSTYEQYF
TRBJ2-7 | TRBV18 | TRBD2 | - | CASSTTGTSAVSSYEQYF
TRBJ1-2 | TRBV27 | TRBD1 | - | CASSRADRGYGGYTF
TRBJ2-2 | TRBV7-9 | TRBD2 | - | CSGRLAGGVTGELFF
TRBJ1-2 | TRBV7-9 | - | once | CASSASGGLGYTF
TRBJ2-3 | TRBV29-1 | TRBD2 | - | CSVEDPLAGGSTDTQYF
TRBJ2-3 | TRBV9 | TRBD2 | - | CASSVGGGGTDTQYF
TRBJ2-7 | TRBV9 | TRBD1 | - | CASSPSGTGLDEQYF
TRBJ1-3 | TRBV7-9 | TRBD1 | - | CASSRRQGSSGNTIYF
TRBJ1-2 | TRBV2 | TRBD1 | - | CAGPILMGQGRNGYTF
TRBJ1-1 | TRBV19 | - | - | CASRPSWTDNTEAFF
TRBJ1-5 | TRBV7-2 | TRBD1 | - | CASSLGIDRGDQPQHF
TRBJ2-1 | TRBV30 | - | - | CAWSMSDNEQFF
TRBJ1-1 | TRBV10-3 | - | - | CAISEGPGKTEAFF
TRBJ1-2 | TRBV7-6 | TRBD1 | once | CASSDRGYGYTF
TRBJ1-2 | TRBV7-2 | - | - | CASSLGFVAGANYGYTF
- | TRBV30 | TRBD2 | - | CAWSVLSAGGGTYEQYF
TRBJ2-3 | TRBV15 | - | - | CATSRGPGSTDTQYF
TRBJ2-2 | TRBV5-4 | - | - | CASSLDTVGELFF